A single sample gave rise to the 11 T cell receptor beta chains below, sequenced in a study of shared clonotypes between healthy human individuals. The protocol was immunoSEQ multiplex PCR, while the TCRdb copy is restricted to in-frame clones and leaves out a portion. The sample includes 740,000 or so clones, around 78% seen only once; the top ten take around 2%. The sequencing input was memory CD4+ T cells sorted from blood. Subset indicated: CD45RA-negative fraction. These receptors originate from a woman in her thirties in good health.

The rearrangement joins TRBV5-1 to TRBJ2-7; 10 positions agree with TRBD2. CDR3 length: 14 amino acids. V trimming: 3 bases; J trimming: 6 bases; junction bases outside the gene matches: 6. Germline lookup yields CDR1 SGHRS and CDR2 YFSETQ. CDR3 region: CASSWGLASSEQYF. Here the CDR3 DNA reads TGCGCCAGCAGCTGGGGACTAGCGTCGAGCGAGCAGTACTTC.

This clone was observed a single time. J is TRBJ1-1 and V is TRBV2; no clear D. Trimming stripped 0 bases from V and 1 base from J, with 9 bases between. In germline, CDR1 is SNHLY, CDR2 FYNNEI. The CDR3 is made up of 15 amino acids. CDR3 DNA sequence: TGTGCCAGCAGTGAAGCACAAGGCGGGAACACTGAAGCTTTCTTT. It translates to CASSEAQGGNTEAFF.

V and J are TRBV18 and TRBJ1-2, with D maybe TRBD1 (5 bases). V lost 0 bases to trimming and J lost 4 bases, with 9 bases between them. The CDR3 runs 14 residues. Germline assignment: CDR1 KGHSH and CDR2 LQKENI. The CDR3 spells CASSPPQAIYGYTF. The CDR3 DNA is TGTGCCAGCTCACCACCACAGGCAATCTATGGCTACACCTTC.

This clone was counted once. The rearrangement joins TRBV28 to TRBJ1-1; 7 positions match TRBD1. The germline V gene encodes CDR1 MDHEN and CDR2 SYDVKM. The trim removed 4 bases at V and 11 bases at J, leaving 10 bases unmatched. The CDR3 has 13 amino acids. CDR3 sequence: CASSWQGVLSAFF. The CDR3 region has the DNA TGTGCCAGCAGTTGGCAGGGGGTTCTGTCGGCTTTCTTT. Supplemented by reference TRBV28 and TRBJ1-1, the full variable domain reads DVKVTQSSRYLVKRTGEKVFLECVQDMDHENMFWYRQDPGLGLRLIYFSYDVKMKEKGDIPEGYSVSREKKERFSLILESASTNQTSMYLCASSWQGVLSAFFGQGTRLTVV.

The chain is built from TRBV9 and TRBJ1-3; possibly TRBD1 for D (6 bases). Germline V gene lookup returns CDR1 SGDLS and CDR2 YYNGEE. This CDR3 comprises 13 residues. V lost 6 bases to trimming and J lost 1 base, with 8 bases between them. Written as DNA, the CDR3 is TGTGCCAGCACTACAGGGTCTGGAAACACCATATATTTT. It yields the protein CASTTGSGNTIYF. Full variable domain (rest looked up from reference TRBV9 and TRBJ1-3): DSGVTQTPKHLITATGQRVTLRCSPRSGDLSVYWYQQSLDQGLQFLIQYYNGEERAKGNILERFSAQQFPDLHSELNLSSLELGDSALYFCASTTGSGNTIYFGEGSWLTVV.

This rearrangement joins TRBV9 to TRBJ1-1; D uncertain. Germline V gene sequence: CDR1 SGDLS, CDR2 YYNGEE. There are 15 residues in the CDR3. The V end lost 4 bases, the J end lost 1 base, and 14 bases lay between the germline ends. The CDR3 loop is CASSLMSHQNTEAFF. In nucleotides, the CDR3 is TGTGCCAGCAGCCTGATGTCCCACCAGAACACTGAAGCTTTCTTT.

The chain has TRBV19 and TRBJ1-1; 10 nucleotides line up with TRBD1. The CDR3 has 18 residues. V lost 6 bases, J lost 2 bases, and 15 bases stayed unmatched. CDR1 is LNHDA, CDR2 SQIVND, per germline (reference sequence). CDR3 nucleotide sequence: TGTGCCAGTAGGAACACTCCGGGACAGGGGATAGGAAACACTGAAGCTTTCTTT. This encodes CASRNTPGQGIGNTEAFF.

This sequence joins TRBV10-2 and TRBJ2-7; D uncertain. This CDR3 has 12 amino acids. V was trimmed by 2 bases and J by 4 bases, leaving 6 bases between them. CDR1 WSHSY and CDR2 SAAADI come from the germline V gene. The CDR3 nucleotides read TGCGCCAGCAGTGAGGGCCGGTACGAGCAGTACTTC. Translation gives CASSEGRYEQYF.

This chain connects TRBV5-1 to TRBJ2-7; D could derive from TRBD1 or TRBD2 (5 bases each). V gave up 0 bases and J gave up 2 bases, with 18 bases separating them. The CDR3 has 17 residues. Germline values: CDR1 SGHRS, CDR2 YFSETQ. The CDR3 sequence is CASSLVSSGTVAYEQYF. In DNA form, the CDR3 reads TGCGCCAGCAGCTTGGTATCATCCGGGACGGTTGCCTACGAGCAGTACTTC.

The J gene is TRBJ2-1, the V gene TRBV27, with D tentatively TRBD2 (6 bases). Germline V lookup: CDR1 MNHEY, CDR2 SMNVEV (reference sequence). Deletions cut 2 bases from V and 1 base from J, with 27 bases between. The CDR3 extends over 21 amino acids. The CDR3 DNA is TGTGCCAGCAGTTTAGCTCGGCGGGAACCCTTCGTCCTGACTTCCTACAATGAGCAGTTCTTC. As protein: CASSLARREPFVLTSYNEQFF.

The chain combines TRBV11-2 with TRBJ2-7; D remains ambiguous. The CDR3 is 11 residues long. The V and J ends lost 6 bases and 3 bases respectively, with 6 bases between them. Germline CDR1 and CDR2: SGHAT and FQNNGV. The CDR3 protein is CASSFHYEQYF. CDR3 DNA: TGTGCCAGCAGTTTTCACTACGAGCAGTACTTC.